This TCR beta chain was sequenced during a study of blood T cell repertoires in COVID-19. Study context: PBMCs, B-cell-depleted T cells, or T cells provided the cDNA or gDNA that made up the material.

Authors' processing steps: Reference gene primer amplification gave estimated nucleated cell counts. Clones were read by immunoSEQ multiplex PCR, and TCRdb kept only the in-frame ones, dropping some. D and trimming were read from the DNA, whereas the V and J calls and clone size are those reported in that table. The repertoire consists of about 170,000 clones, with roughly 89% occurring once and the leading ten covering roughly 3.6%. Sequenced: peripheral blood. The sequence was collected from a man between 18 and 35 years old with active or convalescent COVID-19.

For the CDR3, the DNA is TGTGCCAGCAGCTGGGGGGGTTGGGAACCGGGCACAGATACGCAGTATTTT. The encoded protein is CASSWGGWEPGTDTQYF. V usage is TRBV11-3 and J usage is TRBJ2-3; 7 bases line up with TRBD2. The CDR3 is 17 amino acids. The germline V gene encodes CDR1 SGHNT and CDR2 YENEEA. With V trimmed by 4 bases and J by 1 base, 11 bases remained unmatched.